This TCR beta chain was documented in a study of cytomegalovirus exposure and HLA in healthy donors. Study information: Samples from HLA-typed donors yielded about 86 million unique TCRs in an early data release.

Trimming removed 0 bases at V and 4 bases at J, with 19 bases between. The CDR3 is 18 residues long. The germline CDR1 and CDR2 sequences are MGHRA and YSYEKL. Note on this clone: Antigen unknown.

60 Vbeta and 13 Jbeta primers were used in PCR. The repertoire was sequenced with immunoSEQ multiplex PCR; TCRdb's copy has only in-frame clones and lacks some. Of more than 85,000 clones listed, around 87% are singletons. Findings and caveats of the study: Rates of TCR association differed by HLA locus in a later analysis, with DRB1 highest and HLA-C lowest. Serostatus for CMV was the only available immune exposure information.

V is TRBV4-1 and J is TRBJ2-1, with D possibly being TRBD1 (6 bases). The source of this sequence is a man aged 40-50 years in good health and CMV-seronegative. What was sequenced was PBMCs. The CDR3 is CASSQEMNRANFYNEQFF. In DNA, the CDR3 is TGCGCCAGCAGCCAAGAAATGAACAGGGCTAACTTTTACAATGAGCAGTTCTTC.